This T cell receptor beta chain is drawn from a study of blood T cell repertoires in COVID-19. About the study: The samples span acute and convalescent COVID-19 from the United States, Italy and Spain. From T cells, B-cell-depleted T cells, or PBMCs came the material, which was cDNA or gDNA.

The V segment lost 6 bases and the J segment 4 bases; nucleotides outside the gene matches: 13. Germline V gives CDR1 MNHEY, CDR2 SMNVEV (reference sequence). CDR3 length equals 18 residues. In the study's own analysis: Amplifying reference gene primers gave estimates of nucleated cell counts. TCRdb's table, derived via immunoSEQ multiplex PCR, lists solely in-frame clones and lacks some. V, J and clone size are those of that table, while D and trimming were read from the DNA. This sample yields approximately 140,000 clones, of which about four fifths are seen a single time; less than 2.5% belongs to the top ten.

The specimen was peripheral blood. The origin of this receptor is a man in his 70s with acute or convalescent COVID-19. The chain recombines TRBV27 with TRBJ2-3, with 13 nucleotides matching TRBD2. CDR3 loop: CASRSSPGLAGRSDTQYF. The DNA of the CDR3 is TGTGCCAGCAGATCCTCCCCGGGACTAGCGGGGAGGTCAGATACGCAGTATTTT.